Each of the 31 T cell receptor beta chains below was sequenced from the same sample in a study of control samples from healthy donors and cancer patients. Profiling relied on immunoSEQ multiplex PCR, and the TCRdb table lists in-frame clones only, not all of them. This table has roughly 150,000 clones, about 93% appearing once. Sequenced: blood. These receptors were collected from a man between 50 and 59 years old in good health.

This chain uses TRBV7-3 with TRBJ1-1; TRBD1 matches 8 bases. With 5 bases clipped from V and 6 bases from J, the junction kept 8 bases outside the gene matches. Germline CDR1 is SGHTA and CDR2 is FQGTGA. This CDR3 contains 14 residues. CDR3: CASSPGQGKAEAFF. The CDR3 DNA follows: TGTGCCAGCAGCCCTGGACAGGGAAAGGCTGAAGCTTTCTTT.

This chain joins TRBV25-1 and TRBJ2-2; TRBD2 might be the D (5 bases). The CDR3 contains 15 residues. Germline V gene lookup returns CDR1 MGHDK and CDR2 SYGVNS. With 4 bases removed from V and 3 bases from J, the gap between germline ends came to 12 bases. CDR3: CASSGTGNHTGELFF. The CDR3 coding sequence is TGTGCCAGCAGTGGTACCGGGAACCACACCGGGGAGCTGTTTTTT.

CDR3 protein: CASSPSSWGAQYF. CDR3 nucleotide sequence: TGTGCCAGCAGCCCATCCAGCTGGGGAGCCCAGTACTTC. The chain is built from TRBV7-9 and TRBJ2-5, with D perhaps matching TRBD2 (5 bases). The CDR3 loop spans 13 amino acids. Germline V gene data show CDR1 as SEHNR and CDR2 as FQNEAQ (reference sequence). Trimming removed 5 bases at V and 9 bases at J, with 16 bases between.

The table lists this clone with a count of one. The V gene is TRBV5-1, the J gene TRBJ2-1, with D perhaps TRBD1 (6 bases). Germline V gene lookup returns CDR1 SGHRS and CDR2 YFSETQ. The CDR3 has 15 residues. V was trimmed by 2 bases and J by 1 base, leaving 10 bases between them. CDR3 loop: CASSLRQASYNEQFF. The CDR3 region has the DNA TGCGCCAGCAGCTTAAGACAGGCTTCCTACAATGAGCAGTTCTTC.

The V call is TRBV2, the J call TRBJ2-1; 10 bases agree with TRBD2. The germline V gene has CDR1 SNHLY and CDR2 FYNNEI. V gave up 7 bases and J gave up 1 base; unmatched junction bases: 7. The CDR3 is 16 residues long. CDR3 region: CASTPSGSKSYNEQFF. The CDR3 nucleotides read TGTGCCAGCACACCTAGCGGGAGTAAGTCCTACAATGAGCAGTTCTTC.

This clone was detected a few times. This chain connects TRBV29-1 to TRBJ2-7, with 8 bases lining up with TRBD2. CDR1 is SQVTM and CDR2 is ANQGSEA in the germline V gene. The CDR3 consists of 15 residues. J gave up 5 bases and V 6 bases, and 15 bases lay outside the gene matches. The DNA for the CDR3 is TGCAGCGTGCTCCACTCCGGGACTAGGTCGGACGAGCAGTACTTC. Protein sequence: CSVLHSGTRSDEQYF.

Details on this clone: This CDR3 is also generated by other DNA sequences in the sample. V and J are TRBV27 and TRBJ1-3; D unresolved. There are 14 residues in the CDR3. CDR1 MNHEY and CDR2 SMNVEV come from the germline V gene (reference sequence). Trimming left V 2 bases short and J 4 bases short, with 9 bases between. CDR3 region: CASSLGGSGNTIYF. The CDR3 DNA reads TGTGCCAGCAGTTTAGGAGGGTCAGGAAACACCATATATTTT.

The J gene is TRBJ1-3, the V gene TRBV5-1; D is unclear. CDR1 SGHRS and CDR2 YFSETQ come from the germline V gene. The CDR3 totals 16 residues. The V gene lost 4 bases and the J gene lost 0 bases, with 14 bases spanning the gap. This chain's CDR3 is CASSPSAGPSGNTIYF. CDR3 in DNA: TGCGCCAGCAGCCCCTCGGCAGGCCCCTCTGGAAACACCATATATTTT.

This chain connects TRBV5-1 to TRBJ1-4; possibly TRBD1 for D (5 bases). CDR1 and CDR2 from the germline V gene are SGHRS and YFSETQ. The CDR3 totals 16 residues. V shed 4 bases and J shed 8 bases, with 21 bases lying between them. CDR3 region: CASSTGGAGPEEKLFF. In DNA form, the CDR3 reads TGCGCCAGCAGCACTGGAGGGGCAGGCCCAGAGGAAAAACTGTTTTTT.

The chain joins TRBV5-1 to TRBJ1-4; D is ambiguous. CDR3 length equals 15 residues. Germline-derived CDR1 and CDR2 are SGHRS and YFSETQ. Trimming cost V 5 bases and J 0 bases, with 11 bases left between them. CDR3: CASRFSSATNEKLFF. The DNA of the CDR3 is TGCGCCAGCAGATTCTCGTCCGCAACTAATGAAAAACTGTTTTTT.

This chain joins TRBV19 and TRBJ1-5; D may be TRBD1 (5 bases). Germline V gene data show CDR1 as LNHDA and CDR2 as SQIVND (reference sequence). The ends were cut back, 2 bases at V and 4 bases at J, with 15 bases in the middle. The CDR3 loop spans 16 amino acids. The CDR3 DNA follows: TGTGCCAGTAGTATACTGGCCGGAGGGGAAAATCAGCCCCAGCATTTT. Translating it yields CASSILAGGENQPQHF.

This sequence joins TRBV5-4 and TRBJ1-1, with 8 bases identical to TRBD1. J was trimmed by 6 bases and V by 4 bases; bases with no gene match: 14. The CDR3 runs 16 residues. Germline V CDR1 and CDR2: SGHNT, YYREEE (reference sequence). CDR3 loop: CASSLDRVGGNAEAFF. Written as DNA, the CDR3 is TGTGCCAGCAGCCTGGACAGGGTGGGAGGAAACGCTGAAGCTTTCTTT.

V is TRBV24-1 and J is TRBJ2-5; D is unclear. CDR1 is KGHDR and CDR2 is SFDVKD in the germline V gene. The CDR3 is 13 amino acids. Trimming removed 0 bases from V and 7 bases from J, with 8 bases in between. The CDR3 DNA is TGTGCCACCAGTGATTTGGCAGGCGGGACCCAGTACTTC. It encodes CATSDLAGGTQYF.

The V gene is TRBV6-2 or TRBV6-3, the J gene TRBJ2-1; D may be TRBD2 (6 bases). Germline lookup yields CDR1 MNHEY and CDR2 SVGEGT. This CDR3 comprises 15 residues. Trimming took off 1 base at V and 6 bases at J, with 13 bases between the two ends. This CDR3 is CASSYLADEFNEQFF. The CDR3 DNA follows: TGTGCCAGCAGTTACTTAGCGGACGAGTTCAATGAGCAGTTCTTC.

The V and J genes are TRBV27 and TRBJ1-2; TRBD1 is a possible D gene (5 bases). V lost 6 bases and J 6 bases, leaving 29 bases between the germline ends. The germline CDR1 and CDR2 sequences are MNHEY and SMNVEV (reference sequence). CDR3 length: 18 amino acids. CDR3 in amino acids: CASRFSRPGKGTFDGYTF. CDR3 bases: TGTGCCAGCAGATTTTCCCGACCAGGGAAGGGGACCTTTGATGGCTACACCTTC.

The chain couples TRBV28 to TRBJ1-5; D is uncertain. CDR3 size: 16 residues. Germline-derived CDR1 and CDR2 are MDHEN and SYDVKM. V lost 5 bases and J lost 3, with 17 bases in between. CDR3 amino acids: CASSTLIGRYNQPQHF. As DNA, the CDR3 is TGTGCCAGCAGTACTCTTATTGGGCGGTACAATCAGCCCCAGCATTTT.

In this sample, this clone turned up once. The chain carries TRBV3-1 (or the pseudogene TRBV3-2) and TRBJ1-6; D is unclear. Trimming took 4 bases from V and 11 from J, leaving 15 bases between them. Germline V gene lookup returns CDR1 LGHDT and CDR2 YNNKEL (reference sequence). The CDR3 has 14 residues. CDR3 coding DNA: TGTGCCAGCAGCCCCGGGAATTCATATGCACCCCTCCACTTT. Protein product: CASSPGNSYAPLHF.

V is TRBV6-5 and J is TRBJ1-2; a weak D match, TRBD1 (5 bases). Germline CDR1 and CDR2: MNHEY and SVGAGI. The CDR3 length is 12 residues. The V end was cut by 8 bases, the J end by 8 bases, with 15 bases between. CDR3 in amino acids: CASRRVREGYTF. The CDR3 region has the DNA TGTGCCAGCCGCCGGGTCAGGGAAGGCTACACCTTC.

The chain combines TRBV9 with TRBJ2-1; D not certain. From germline, CDR1 is SGDLS and CDR2 YYNGEE. There are 15 residues in the CDR3. V was shortened by 0 bases and J by 2 bases, with 9 bases between the two germline ends. The CDR3 nucleotides read TGTGCCAGCAGCGTAGGGTCCTTAGCCTACAATGAGCAGTTCTTC. Its protein product is CASSVGSLAYNEQFF.

V and J are TRBV27 and TRBJ2-1; tentative D call: TRBD2 (7 bases). The germline gives CDR1 MNHEY, CDR2 SMNVEV (reference sequence). V was pared by 5 bases and J by 2 bases, with 13 bases between. The CDR3 extends over 15 amino acids. The CDR3 sequence: CASSLRGRAYNEQFF. CDR3 in DNA: TGTGCCAGCAGTCTAAGGGGGAGGGCCTACAATGAGCAGTTCTTC.

The genes are TRBV5-5 and TRBJ2-5, with TRBD1 identical over 7 bases. The CDR3 totals 14 residues. Trimming cost V 4 bases and J 2 bases; bases outside gene matches: 5. Germline CDR1 and CDR2: SGHKS and YYEKEE (reference sequence). The CDR3 DNA sequence: TGTGCCAGCAGCCCAAACAGGGGACAAGAGACCCAGTACTTC. Its translation: CASSPNRGQETQYF.

The V and J genes are TRBV18 and TRBJ1-2; 8 bases are a match to TRBD1. V gave up 6 bases and J gave up 7 bases; unmatched junction bases: 10. This CDR3 comprises 14 residues. Germline V gives CDR1 KGHSH, CDR2 LQKENI. Written as DNA, the CDR3 is TGTGCCAGCTCCCCTCCGACAGGGGAAAGTGGCTACACCTTC. This encodes CASSPPTGESGYTF.

The CDR3 DNA sequence: TGTGCCAGCAGCTTCGGCGGGGAAAAACTGTTTTTT. Residues: CASSFGGEKLFF. The chain carries TRBV5-6 and TRBJ1-4; D uncertain. Germline CDR1 is SGHDT and CDR2 is YYEEEE. The CDR3 is made up of 12 amino acids. V was cut by 2 bases and J by 8 bases, with 7 bases left in between.

The rearrangement joins TRBV9 to TRBJ1-1; 8 bases fit TRBD1. V lost 2 bases to trimming and J lost 1 base; unmatched junction nucleotides: 4. The germline gives CDR1 SGDLS, CDR2 YYNGEE. This CDR3 is 15 amino acids long. For the CDR3, the DNA is TGTGCCAGCAGCGTTGAAGGACAGGGGAACACTGAAGCTTTCTTT. As protein: CASSVEGQGNTEAFF. The entire variable domain, with the rest obtained from reference TRBV9 and TRBJ1-1, is as follows: DSGVTQTPKHLITATGQRVTLRCSPRSGDLSVYWYQQSLDQGLQFLIQYYNGEERAKGNILERFSAQQFPDLHSELNLSSLELGDSALYFCASSVEGQGNTEAFFGQGTRLTVV.

V and J are TRBV23-1 and TRBJ2-6; D unclear. TRBV23-1 is classed as an ORF, of uncertain function. The CDR3 is 18 amino acids. V lost 0 bases and J 1 base, leaving 13 bases between the germline ends. CDR3 DNA: TGCGCCAGCAGTCAATCCGGCAGCCGTCTGTCTGGGGCCAACGTCCTGACTTTC. Protein product: CASSQSGSRLSGANVLTF.

This chain links TRBV15 with TRBJ1-2; D ambiguous. This CDR3 comprises 13 residues. The germline V and J ends were trimmed by 0 bases and 2 bases, with 4 bases remaining between them. Germline values: CDR1 LNHNV, CDR2 YYDKDF (reference sequence). This CDR3 reads CATSRDLNYGYTF. The CDR3 coding sequence is TGTGCCACCAGCAGAGATTTAAACTATGGCTACACCTTC.

The chain uses TRBV7-8 and TRBJ2-1; TRBD2 matches 9 bases. CDR1 and CDR2 from the germline V gene are SGHVS and FQNEAQ. The junction had 11 bases not matched to a gene; V was cut back by 6 bases and J by 2 bases. The CDR3 covers 17 residues. The CDR3 loop reads CASRLAGVSLAYNEQFF. CDR3 nucleotide sequence: TGTGCCAGCAGACTAGCGGGTGTTTCTCTAGCCTACAATGAGCAGTTCTTC.

The rearrangement joins TRBV5-1 to TRBJ2-7, with no clear D. The CDR3 loop spans 12 amino acids. The V gene lost 4 bases and the J gene lost 5 bases, with 10 bases spanning the gap. CDR1 SGHRS and CDR2 YFSETQ come from the germline V gene. CDR3 sequence (DNA): TGCGCCAGCAGCCTCACCGCCGACGAGCAGTACTTC. Protein sequence: CASSLTADEQYF. Complete variable domain (other parts from reference TRBV5-1 and TRBJ2-7): KAGVTQTPRYLIKTRGQQVTLSCSPISGHRSVSWYQQTPGQGLQFLFEYFSETQRNKGNFPGRFSGRQFSNSRSEMNVSTLELGDSALYLCASSLTADEQYFGPGTRLTVT.

V and J are TRBV14 and TRBJ2-7; tentative D call: TRBD2 (5 bases). Between the trimmed V and J ends, which lost 1 base and 0 bases, there was a span of 10 bases. The CDR3 sequence is 15 residues long. Germline V lookup: CDR1 SGHDN, CDR2 FVKESK. The CDR3 loop is CASSQARGISYEQYF. The CDR3 DNA sequence: TGTGCCAGCAGCCAAGCGAGAGGGATCTCCTACGAGCAGTACTTC. Supplemented by reference TRBV14 and TRBJ2-7, the full variable domain reads EAGVTQFPSHSVIEKGQTVTLRCDPISGHDNLYWYRRVMGKEIKFLLHFVKESKQDESGMPNNRFLAERTGGTYSTLKVQPAELEDSGVYFCASSQARGISYEQYFGPGTRLTVT.

This chain links TRBV7-9 with TRBJ1-1, with unresolved D. This CDR3 comprises 13 residues. CDR1 SEHNR and CDR2 FQNEAQ come from the germline V gene (reference sequence). Trimming pared 6 bases from V and 1 base from J, leaving 9 bases between. The CDR3 protein is CASSFTTNTEAFF. CDR3 nucleotide sequence: TGTGCCAGCAGTTTCACAACGAACACTGAAGCTTTCTTT.

This clone has a single count. The J gene is TRBJ2-7, the V gene TRBV5-1, with 10 bases fitting TRBD2. Germline V gene sequence: CDR1 SGHRS, CDR2 YFSETQ. V lost 2 bases to trimming and J lost 5 bases; unmatched junction nucleotides: 4. The CDR3 spans 14 residues. The CDR3 region is CASSFTSGIDEQYF. The DNA for the CDR3 is TGCGCCAGCAGCTTTACTAGCGGGATCGACGAGCAGTACTTC.